These 17 T cell receptor beta chains originate from one sample sequenced in a study of blood T cells in healthy people across ages (dated by TCRdb to about 2015). Libraries were prepared through 5' RACE. The reads were generated on an Illumina HiSeq 2500. A second PCR of about 6 to 11 cycles was run with a J-beta primer mix and a sample-barcoded 5' primer. TCRdb passed the public sequencing reads through fastp at Q25 and MiXCR, retaining productive beta sequences. Identical CDR3 protein sequences are pooled into one entry, listed with their most common genes and DNA. The table for this sample lists roughly 790,000 distinct CDR3 sequences; more than 40% of them were counted only once. Around a fifth of the sample comes from the top ten. The sample comprised blood. The source of these receptors is a woman in her sixties or seventies in good health.

V usage is TRBV15 and J usage is TRBJ1-5, with 8 bases matching TRBD1. The CDR3 extends over 15 amino acids. Germline V CDR1 and CDR2: LNHNV, YYDKDF (reference sequence). V lost 0 bases, J lost 6 bases, and 4 bases stayed unmatched. The CDR3 reads CATSRERQGPQPQHF. CDR3 sequence (DNA): TGTGCCACCAGCAGAGAGAGACAGGGGCCTCAGCCCCAGCATTTT.

The chain recombines TRBV3-1 with TRBJ2-7, with D perhaps TRBD1 or TRBD2 (5 bases each). The CDR3 is 14 amino acids. Trimming took 3 bases from V and 3 from J, leaving 12 bases between them. The germline V gene encodes CDR1 LGHDT and CDR2 YNNKEL (reference sequence). Here the CDR3 DNA reads TGTGCCAGCAGCCAGGGACGGACACACTACGAGCAGTACTTC. Translation: CASSQGRTHYEQYF.

The chain is built from TRBV7-3 and TRBJ2-5, with TRBD2 matching over 7 bases. The CDR3 spans 17 residues. Looked up from germline, CDR1 is SGHTA and CDR2 is FQGTGA. V was pared by 1 base and J by 3 bases, with 11 bases of the junction left unmatched. CDR3 sequence (DNA): TGTGCCAGCAGCTTAAAGACCGCCGCTAGCGGAAAAGAGACCCAGTACTTC. Translation gives CASSLKTAASGKETQYF. Full variable domain (missing parts from reference TRBV7-3 and TRBJ2-5): GAGVSQTPSNKVTEKGKYVELRCDPISGHTALYWYRQSLGQGPEFLIYFQGTGAADDSGLPNDRFFAVRPEGSVSTLKIQRTERGDSAVYLCASSLKTAASGKETQYFGPGTRLLVL.

The V gene is TRBV11-2, the J gene TRBJ2-1; D remains unclear. The V end lost 6 bases, the J end lost 1 base, and 16 bases lay between the germline ends. Germline-derived CDR1 and CDR2 are SGHAT and FQNNGV. The CDR3 contains 16 residues. In DNA form, the CDR3 reads TGTGCCAGCAGAGTTGGGCAGGTGCTGTCCTACAATGAGCAGTTCTTC. It codes for CASRVGQVLSYNEQFF.

This clonotype occurred a few times. The chain joins TRBV7-2 to TRBJ2-3; TRBD2 matches 9 bases. The trim removed 5 bases at V and 4 bases at J, leaving 16 bases unmatched. This CDR3 spans 18 amino acids. Looked up from germline, CDR1 is SGHTA and CDR2 is FQGNSA. Here the CDR3 reads CASSRAGGPSSVADTQYF. The CDR3, as DNA: TGTGCCAGCAGCCGGGCGGGAGGGCCGAGCAGCGTGGCAGATACGCAGTATTTT.

This clonotype came up a few times. The rearrangement links TRBV27 to TRBJ1-1; D possibly corresponds to TRBD1 (6 bases). Deletions cut 8 bases from V and 4 bases from J, with 11 bases between. The CDR3 covers 12 residues. Per the germline V gene, CDR1 is MNHEY and CDR2 is SMNVEV (reference sequence). The CDR3 bases are TGTGCCAGCCGTAAGACAGGCACTGAAGCTTTCTTT. This translates into CASRKTGTEAFF.

In its sample, this clonotype was seen a few times. The V call is TRBV6-5, the J call TRBJ2-7; 12 bases are a match to TRBD2. CDR3 size: 20 residues. CDR1 and CDR2 from the germline V gene are MNHEY and SVGAGI. V gave up 0 bases and J gave up 2 bases; unmatched junction bases: 14. The chain's CDR3 is CASSYSTSRLAGETPYEQYF. The CDR3, as DNA: TGTGCCAGCAGTTACTCCACATCACGACTAGCGGGAGAGACACCCTACGAGCAGTACTTC.

The chain employs TRBV12-3 or TRBV12-4 and TRBJ2-1; the match to TRBD2 covers 15 bases. The CDR3 is made up of 19 amino acids. V lost 2 bases, J lost 7 bases, and 12 bases stayed unmatched. CDR3 amino acids: CASSLRTSGGAWGQNEQFF. CDR3 DNA sequence: TGTGCCAGCAGTTTACGGACTAGCGGGGGGGCCTGGGGTCAAAATGAGCAGTTCTTC.

This clonotype has more than one count but fewer than ten. This chain links TRBV6-6 with TRBJ2-7; the match to TRBD2 covers 7 bases. Germline-derived CDR1 and CDR2 are MNHNY and SVGAGI (reference sequence). This CDR3 contains 13 residues. Trimming took 5 bases from V and 5 from J; bases not matched to a gene: 6. CDR3 sequence: CASSRMRENEQYF. The CDR3 region has the DNA TGTGCCAGCAGTCGTATGCGGGAGAACGAGCAGTACTTC.

This clonotype showed up just a few times. This chain connects TRBV28 to TRBJ2-5; D call uncertain. The J call could be wrong; TRBJ2-7 is a better fit for the DNA end. The CDR3 is made up of 14 amino acids. Germline V lookup: CDR1 MDHEN, CDR2 SYDVKM. The CDR3: CASTLVGASREQYF. The CDR3 DNA reads TGTGCCAGCACCCTAGTTGGTGCCTCTCGCGAGCAGTACTTC.

CDR3 region: CASSSGGTSYEQYF. CDR3 nucleotides: TGTGCCAGCAGCTCAGGGGGAACCTCCTACGAGCAGTACTTC. This chain connects TRBV7-2 to TRBJ2-7; 7 nucleotides line up with TRBD1. CDR1 is SGHTA, CDR2 FQGNSA, per germline. The CDR3 is made up of 14 amino acids. With 4 bases clipped from V and 0 bases from J, the junction kept 3 bases outside the gene matches. Full variable domain (outside the CDR3, taken from reference TRBV7-2 and TRBJ2-7): GAGVSQSPSNKVTEKGKDVELRCDPISGHTALYWYRQSLGQGLEFLIYFQGNSAPDKSGLPSDRFSAERTGGSVSTLTIQRTQQEDSAVYLCASSSGGTSYEQYFGPGTRLTVT.

The chain employs TRBV29-1 and TRBJ2-5; D may correspond to TRBD1 or TRBD2 (5 bases each). Germline CDR1 SQVTM, CDR2 ANQGSEA. The CDR3 consists of 12 residues. The CDR3, as DNA: TGCAGTCCCTGGGGGTCTCAAGAGACCCAGTACTTC. It translates to CSPWGSQETQYF.

This clonotype showed up just a few times. This chain uses TRBV12-3 or TRBV12-4 with TRBJ1-2, with D maybe TRBD1 (6 bases). The CDR3 covers 13 residues. The V gene lost 6 bases and the J gene lost 7 bases, with 15 bases spanning the gap. The CDR3: CASRNNREGGYTF. The CDR3 coding sequence is TGTGCCAGCAGGAATAACAGGGAGGGTGGCTACACCTTC.

This clonotype was seen a handful of times. The chain couples TRBV3-1 to TRBJ2-7, with TRBD1 matching over 7 bases. V shed 2 bases, J shed 7 bases, and the junction held 8 bases outside the gene matches. Germline values: CDR1 LGHDT, CDR2 YNNKEL (reference sequence). The CDR3 covers 14 residues. The CDR3 region is CASSQYDRVGEQYF. In DNA, the CDR3 is TGTGCCAGCAGCCAATATGACAGGGTCGGGGAGCAGTACTTC.

This clonotype came up a few times. This rearrangement joins TRBV9 to TRBJ1-1, with D unresolved. CDR1 is SGDLS and CDR2 is YYNGEE in the germline V gene. Trimming stripped 4 bases from V and 1 base from J, with 11 bases between. The CDR3 consists of 14 residues. The CDR3 region has the DNA TGTGCCAGCAGCACGTTTCCAGGGAACACTGAAGCTTTCTTT. This gives the protein CASSTFPGNTEAFF.

Only one count was recorded for this clonotype. This chain connects TRBV5-5 to TRBJ1-6; D is ambiguous. The CDR3 has 14 residues. Germline assignment: CDR1 SGHKS and CDR2 YYEKEE (reference sequence). V lost 4 bases and J 13 bases, leaving 18 bases between the germline ends. The CDR3 region has the DNA TGTGCCAGCAGCGTTAAAACGGCAATTCGTCCCCTCCACTTT. Its translation: CASSVKTAIRPLHF.

This chain connects TRBV12-5 to TRBJ2-1; TRBD2 matches at 10 bases. The germline V gene encodes CDR1 LGHNT and CDR2 FRNRAP. With V trimmed by 0 bases and J by 6 bases, 5 bases remained unmatched. This CDR3 has 16 amino acids. The CDR3, as DNA: TGTGCTAGTGGTTTGGTAGTAGCGGGAGGAACCAATGAGCAGTTCTTC. Protein product: CASGLVVAGGTNEQFF.